This TCR beta chain was recovered during a study of cytotoxic CD8 clonotypes in ibrutinib-treated CLL. Profiling relied on immunoSEQ multiplex PCR, and the TCRdb table lists in-frame clones only, not all of them. The data hold over 110,000 clones, with around 93% observed a single time. Extraction of approximately 2 micrograms of genomic DNA from cryopreserved PBMCs supplied material for TCR beta libraries. The germline V gene encodes CDR1 MNHNY and CDR2 SVGAGI (reference sequence). V shed 0 bases and J shed 10 bases, with 10 bases lying between them. The CDR3 runs 13 residues. The sequence was collected from a human donor with chronic lymphocytic leukemia. The chain recombines TRBV6-6 with TRBJ2-1; a weak D match, TRBD1 (5 bases). The starting material was PBMCs, obtained after 12 months of ibrutinib treatment. The CDR3 nucleotides are TGTGCCAGCAGTTACTCTTCCAGGGCGGAGCAGTTCTTC. Residues: CASSYSSRAEQFF.